This T cell receptor (beta chain) came from a study of liver allograft versus peripheral blood T cells. At the level of the study: Comparative analysis was performed on T cell receptor repertoires from transplanted livers and from recipients' peripheral blood. Study observations and caveats: Intragraft T cell receptor repertoires of liver allografts were reported to differ from peripheral blood repertoires.

The V end lost 4 bases, the J end lost 3 bases, and 4 bases lay between the germline ends. CDR1 and CDR2 from the germline V gene are SQVTM and ANQGSEA. The CDR3 sequence is 11 residues long. This clonotype is labeled as medium-sized. As yet, its antigen is unknown. TCRdb re-derived calls from the reads in MiXCR, one entry per CDR3 protein. This sample has more than 9,000 distinct CDR3 sequences, with roughly 19% found just once. This chain connects TRBV29-1 to TRBJ2-1; D is undetermined. The TCR was taken from a human patient who had a liver transplant. Some T cells may have come from the graft donor. The chain's CDR3 is CSVGLYNEQFF. CDR3 in DNA: TGCAGCGTTGGCCTCTACAATGAGCAGTTCTTC.